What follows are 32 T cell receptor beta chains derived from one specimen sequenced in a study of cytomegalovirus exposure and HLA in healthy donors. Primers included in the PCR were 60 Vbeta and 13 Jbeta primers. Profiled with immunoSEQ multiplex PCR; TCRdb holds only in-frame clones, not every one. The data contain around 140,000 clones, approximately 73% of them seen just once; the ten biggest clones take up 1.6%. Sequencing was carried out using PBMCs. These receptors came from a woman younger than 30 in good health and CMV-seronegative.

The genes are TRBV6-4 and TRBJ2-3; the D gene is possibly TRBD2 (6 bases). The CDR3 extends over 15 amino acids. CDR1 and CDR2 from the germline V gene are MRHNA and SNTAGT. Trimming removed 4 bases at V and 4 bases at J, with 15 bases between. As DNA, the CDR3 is TGTGCCAGCAGTGTGGGAGGAGGGCCATCAGATACGCAGTATTTT. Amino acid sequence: CASSVGGGPSDTQYF.

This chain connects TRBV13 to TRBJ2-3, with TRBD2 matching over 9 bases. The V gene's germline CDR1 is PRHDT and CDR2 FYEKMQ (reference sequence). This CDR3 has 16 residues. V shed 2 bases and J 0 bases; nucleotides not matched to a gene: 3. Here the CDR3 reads CASSLRLAGSTDTQYF. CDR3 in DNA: TGTGCCAGCAGCTTAAGGCTAGCGGGGAGCACAGATACGCAGTATTTT.

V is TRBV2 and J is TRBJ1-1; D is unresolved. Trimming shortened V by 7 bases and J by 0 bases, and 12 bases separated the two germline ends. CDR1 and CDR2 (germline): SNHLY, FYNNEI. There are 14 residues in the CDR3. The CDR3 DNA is TGTGCCAGCATGCGACTGGTTTTGAACACTGAAGCTTTCTTT. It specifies CASMRLVLNTEAFF.

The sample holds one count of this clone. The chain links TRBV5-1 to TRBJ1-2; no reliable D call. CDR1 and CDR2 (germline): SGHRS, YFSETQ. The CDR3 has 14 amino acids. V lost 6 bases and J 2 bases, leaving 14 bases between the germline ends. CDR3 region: CASTFWAGNYGYTF. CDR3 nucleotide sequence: TGCGCCAGCACCTTTTGGGCGGGCAACTATGGCTACACCTTC.

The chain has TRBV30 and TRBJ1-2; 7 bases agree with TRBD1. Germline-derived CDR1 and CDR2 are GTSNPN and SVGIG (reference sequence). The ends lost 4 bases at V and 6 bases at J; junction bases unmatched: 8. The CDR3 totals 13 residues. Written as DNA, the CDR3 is TGTGCCTGGACCAGCGACAGGGTCCATGGCTACACCTTC. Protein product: CAWTSDRVHGYTF.

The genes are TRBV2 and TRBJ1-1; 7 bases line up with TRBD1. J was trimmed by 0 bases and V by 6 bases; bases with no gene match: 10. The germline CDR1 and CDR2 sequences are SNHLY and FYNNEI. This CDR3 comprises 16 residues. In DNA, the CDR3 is TGTGCCAGCAGGCGCACAGGGGTCGTATTGAACACTGAAGCTTTCTTT. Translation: CASRRTGVVLNTEAFF.

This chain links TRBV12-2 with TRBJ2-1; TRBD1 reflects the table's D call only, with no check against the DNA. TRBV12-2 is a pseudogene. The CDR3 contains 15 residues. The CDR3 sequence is CASRAGWTGGNEQFF. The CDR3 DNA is TGTGCAAGTCGCGCCGGATGGACAGGGGGCAATGAGCAGTTCTTC.

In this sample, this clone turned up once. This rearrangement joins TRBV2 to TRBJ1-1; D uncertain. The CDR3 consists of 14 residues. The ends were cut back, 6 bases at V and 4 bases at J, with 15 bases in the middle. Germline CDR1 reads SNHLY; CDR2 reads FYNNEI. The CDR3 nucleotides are TGTGCCAGCAGAGGCCGAGGAGGAGGCACTGAAGCTTTCTTT. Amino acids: CASRGRGGGTEAFF.

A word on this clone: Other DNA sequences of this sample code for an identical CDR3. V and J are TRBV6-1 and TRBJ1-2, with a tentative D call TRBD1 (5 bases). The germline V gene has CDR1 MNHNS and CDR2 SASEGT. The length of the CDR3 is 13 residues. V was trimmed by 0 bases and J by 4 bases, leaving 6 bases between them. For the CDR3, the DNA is TGTGCCAGCAGTGAAGCGGGGGGCTATGGCTACACCTTC. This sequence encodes CASSEAGGYGYTF.

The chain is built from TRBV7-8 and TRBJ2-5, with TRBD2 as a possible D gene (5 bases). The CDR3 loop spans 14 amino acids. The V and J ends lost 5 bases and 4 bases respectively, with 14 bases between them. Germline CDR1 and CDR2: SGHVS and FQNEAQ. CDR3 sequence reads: CASSRLASGETQYF. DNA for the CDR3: TGTGCCAGCAGCCGGCTAGCTTCTGGAGAGACCCAGTACTTC. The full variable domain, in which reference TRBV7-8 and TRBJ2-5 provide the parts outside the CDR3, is GAGVSQSPRYKVAKRGQDVALRCDPISGHVSLFWYQQALGQGPEFLTYFQNEAQLDKSGLPSDRFFAERPEGSVSTLKIQRTQQEDSAVYLCASSRLASGETQYFGPGTRLLVL.

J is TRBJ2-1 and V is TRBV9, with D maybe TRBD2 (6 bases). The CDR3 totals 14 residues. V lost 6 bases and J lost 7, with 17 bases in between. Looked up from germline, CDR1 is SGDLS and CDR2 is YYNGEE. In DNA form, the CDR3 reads TGTGCCAGCACCACCCTCCCGGGGGAAAATGAGCAGTTCTTC. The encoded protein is CASTTLPGENEQFF.

CDR3 DNA: TGTGCCGCCCACCCGGACAGTTCCTACGAGCAGTACTTC. Translating gives CAAHPDSSYEQYF. The V and J genes are TRBV10-3 and TRBJ2-7, with D perhaps matching TRBD1 (6 bases). The germline gives CDR1 ENHRY, CDR2 SYGVKD. The CDR3 is made up of 13 amino acids. V was pared by 11 bases and J by 1 base, with 15 bases between.

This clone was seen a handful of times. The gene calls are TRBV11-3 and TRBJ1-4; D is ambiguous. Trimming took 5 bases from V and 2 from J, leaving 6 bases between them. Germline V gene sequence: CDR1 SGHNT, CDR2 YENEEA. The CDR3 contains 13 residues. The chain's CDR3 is CASSGQTNEKLFF. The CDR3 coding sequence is TGTGCCAGCAGCGGGCAGACTAATGAAAAACTGTTTTTT.

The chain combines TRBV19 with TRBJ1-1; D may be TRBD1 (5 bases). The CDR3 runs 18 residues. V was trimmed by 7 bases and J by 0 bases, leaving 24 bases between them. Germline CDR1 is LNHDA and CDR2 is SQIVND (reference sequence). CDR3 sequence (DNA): TGTGCCAGTATTGTTGGGGGAAAAGGAGGGGTAGTGAACACTGAAGCTTTCTTT. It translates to CASIVGGKGGVVNTEAFF.

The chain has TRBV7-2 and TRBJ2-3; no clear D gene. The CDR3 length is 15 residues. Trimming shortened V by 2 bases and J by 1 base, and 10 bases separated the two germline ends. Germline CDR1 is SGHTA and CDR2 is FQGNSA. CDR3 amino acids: CASSLSAARTDTQYF. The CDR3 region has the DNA TGTGCCAGCAGCTTATCTGCGGCCCGCACAGATACGCAGTATTTT. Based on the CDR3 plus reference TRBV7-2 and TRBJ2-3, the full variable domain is GAGVSQSPSNKVTEKGKDVELRCDPISGHTALYWYRQSLGQGLEFLIYFQGNSAPDKSGLPSDRFSAERTGGSVSTLTIQRTQQEDSAVYLCASSLSAARTDTQYFGPGTRLTVL.

CDR3 nucleotides: TGTGCCAGCAGCTTAGGAGCCGGGGGAGGGTACGAGCAGTACTTC. Amino acids: CASSLGAGGGYEQYF. The rearrangement uses TRBV13 and TRBJ2-7, with 7 bases fitting TRBD2. CDR1 and CDR2 (germline): PRHDT, FYEKMQ (reference sequence). The J segment lost 4 bases and the V segment lost 0 bases, leaving 6 bases of the junction unmatched. The CDR3 totals 15 residues. Filled out from reference TRBV13 and TRBJ2-7, the complete variable domain reads AAGVIQSPRHLIKEKRETATLKCYPIPRHDTVYWYQQGPGQDPQFLISFYEKMQSDKGSIPDRFSAQQFSDYHSELNMSSLELGDSALYFCASSLGAGGGYEQYFGPGTRLTVT.

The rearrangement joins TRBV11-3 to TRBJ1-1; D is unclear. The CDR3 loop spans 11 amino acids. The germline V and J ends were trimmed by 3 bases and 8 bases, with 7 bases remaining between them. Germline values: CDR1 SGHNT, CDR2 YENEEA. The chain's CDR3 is CASSLAGEAFF. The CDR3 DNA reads TGTGCCAGCAGCTTGGCAGGCGAAGCTTTCTTT.

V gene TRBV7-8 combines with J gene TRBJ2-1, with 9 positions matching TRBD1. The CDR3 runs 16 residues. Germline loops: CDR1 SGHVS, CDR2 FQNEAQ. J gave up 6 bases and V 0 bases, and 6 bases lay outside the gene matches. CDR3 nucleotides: TGTGCCAGCAGCTTAGCGTCTACAGGGGGCTTCAATGAGCAGTTCTTC. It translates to CASSLASTGGFNEQFF. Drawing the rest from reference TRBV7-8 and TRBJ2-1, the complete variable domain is GAGVSQSPRYKVAKRGQDVALRCDPISGHVSLFWYQQALGQGPEFLTYFQNEAQLDKSGLPSDRFFAERPEGSVSTLKIQRTQQEDSAVYLCASSLASTGGFNEQFFGPGTRLTVL.

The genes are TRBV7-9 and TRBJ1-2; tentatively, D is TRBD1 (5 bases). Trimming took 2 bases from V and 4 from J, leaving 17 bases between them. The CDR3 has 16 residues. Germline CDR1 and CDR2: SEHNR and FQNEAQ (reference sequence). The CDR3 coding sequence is TGTGCCAGCAGCTTATCCCTCACCAGGGAGGGCTATGGCTACACCTTC. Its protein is CASSLSLTREGYGYTF.

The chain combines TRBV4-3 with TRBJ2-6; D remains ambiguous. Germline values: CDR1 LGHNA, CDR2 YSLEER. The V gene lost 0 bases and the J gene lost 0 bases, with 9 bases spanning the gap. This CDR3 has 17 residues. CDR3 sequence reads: CASSQDAGTSGANVLTF. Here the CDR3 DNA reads TGCGCCAGCAGCCAAGATGCTGGCACCTCTGGGGCCAACGTCCTGACTTTC.

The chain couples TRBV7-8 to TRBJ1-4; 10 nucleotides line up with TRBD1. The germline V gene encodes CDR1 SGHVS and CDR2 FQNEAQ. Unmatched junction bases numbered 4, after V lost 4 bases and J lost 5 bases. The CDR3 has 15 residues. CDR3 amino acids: CASSSRTGGNEKLFF. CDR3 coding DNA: TGTGCCAGCAGCTCCAGGACAGGGGGGAATGAAAAACTGTTTTTT.

This CDR3 is CASSDRTTNEKLFF. CDR3 nucleotides: TGTGCCAGCAGCGACAGGACAACTAATGAAAAACTGTTTTTT. This chain joins TRBV11-2 and TRBJ1-4, with D possibly being TRBD1 (6 bases). Germline V gene sequence: CDR1 SGHAT, CDR2 FQNNGV. The CDR3 totals 14 residues. V was clipped by 5 bases and J by 0 bases, with 7 bases between them. Full variable domain (rest looked up from reference TRBV11-2 and TRBJ1-4): EAGVAQSPRYKIIEKRQSVAFWCNPISGHATLYWYQQILGQGPKLLIQFQNNGVVDDSQLPKDRFSAERLKGVDSTLKIQPAKLEDSAVYLCASSDRTTNEKLFFGSGTQLSVL.

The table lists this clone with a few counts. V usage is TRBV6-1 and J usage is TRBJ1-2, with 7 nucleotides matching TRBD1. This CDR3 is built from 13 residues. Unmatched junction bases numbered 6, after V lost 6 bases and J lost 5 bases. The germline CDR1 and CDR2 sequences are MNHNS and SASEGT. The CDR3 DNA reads TGTGCCAGCAGGGCAGGGGGGAGGTATGGCTACACCTTC. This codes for CASRAGGRYGYTF.

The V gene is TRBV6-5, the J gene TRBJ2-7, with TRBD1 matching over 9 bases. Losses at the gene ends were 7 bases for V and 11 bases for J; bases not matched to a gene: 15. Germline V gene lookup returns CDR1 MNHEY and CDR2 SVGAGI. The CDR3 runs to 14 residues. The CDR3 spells CASTRTPRQGGEYF. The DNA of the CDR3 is TGTGCCAGCACCAGAACTCCAAGACAGGGGGGGGAGTACTTC.

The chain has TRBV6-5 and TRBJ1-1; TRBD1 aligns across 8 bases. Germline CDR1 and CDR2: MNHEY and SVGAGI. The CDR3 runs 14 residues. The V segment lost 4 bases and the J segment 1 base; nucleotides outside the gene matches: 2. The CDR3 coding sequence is TGTGCCAGCAGTTGGACAGGGACGAACACTGAAGCTTTCTTT. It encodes CASSWTGTNTEAFF.

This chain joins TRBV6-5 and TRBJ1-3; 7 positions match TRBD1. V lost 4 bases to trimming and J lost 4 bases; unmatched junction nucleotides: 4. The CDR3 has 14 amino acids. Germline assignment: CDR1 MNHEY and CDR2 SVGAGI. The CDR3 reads CASSSRQGGNTIYF. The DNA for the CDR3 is TGTGCCAGCAGTTCCAGACAGGGCGGAAACACCATATATTTT.

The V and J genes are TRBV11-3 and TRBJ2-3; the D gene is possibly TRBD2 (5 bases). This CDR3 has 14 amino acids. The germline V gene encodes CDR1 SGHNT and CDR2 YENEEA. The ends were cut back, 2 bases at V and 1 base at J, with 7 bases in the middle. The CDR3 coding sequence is TGTGCCAGCAGCTTATCCGGGGGCACAGATACGCAGTATTTT. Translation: CASSLSGGTDTQYF.

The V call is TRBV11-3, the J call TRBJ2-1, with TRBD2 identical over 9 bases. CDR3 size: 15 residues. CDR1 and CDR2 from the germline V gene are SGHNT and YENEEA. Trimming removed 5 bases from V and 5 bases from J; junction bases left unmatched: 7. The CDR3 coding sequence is TGTGCCAGCAGCGTTAGCGGGAGATCGAACAATGAGCAGTTCTTC. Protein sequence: CASSVSGRSNNEQFF.

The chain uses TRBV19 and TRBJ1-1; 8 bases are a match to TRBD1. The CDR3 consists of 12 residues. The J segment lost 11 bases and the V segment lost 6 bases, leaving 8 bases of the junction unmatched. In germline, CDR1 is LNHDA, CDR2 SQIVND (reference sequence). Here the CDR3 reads CASRPADREAFF. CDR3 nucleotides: TGTGCCAGTAGACCGGCGGACAGGGAGGCTTTCTTT.

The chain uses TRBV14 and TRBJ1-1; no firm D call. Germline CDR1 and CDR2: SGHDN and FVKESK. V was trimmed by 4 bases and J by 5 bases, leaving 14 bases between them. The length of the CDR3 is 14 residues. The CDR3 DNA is TGTGCCAGCAGCCGCGCCCGGGGTGGGACTGAAGCTTTCTTT. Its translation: CASSRARGGTEAFF.

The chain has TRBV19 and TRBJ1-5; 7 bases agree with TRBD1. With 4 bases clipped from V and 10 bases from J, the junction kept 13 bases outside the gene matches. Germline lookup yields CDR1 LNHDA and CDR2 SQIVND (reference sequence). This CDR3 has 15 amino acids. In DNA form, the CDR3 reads TGTGCCAGTAGTAGGGGACAGCCGGTACCCGGCCCCCAGCATTTT. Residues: CASSRGQPVPGPQHF.

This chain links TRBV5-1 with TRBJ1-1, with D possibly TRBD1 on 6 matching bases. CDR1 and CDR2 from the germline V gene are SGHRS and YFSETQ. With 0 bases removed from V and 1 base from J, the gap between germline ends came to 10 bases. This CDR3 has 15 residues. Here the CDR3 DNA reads TGCGCCAGCAGCTTGGGGGGGACAAAGAACACTGAAGCTTTCTTT. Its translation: CASSLGGTKNTEAFF.